Each of the 10 T cell receptor beta chains below was sequenced from the same sample in a study of blood T cell repertoires in COVID-19. TCRdb's copy holds only in-frame clones and misses some; the assay was immunoSEQ multiplex PCR. The sample records around 260,000 clones, around nine tenths being singletons. Sequencing was carried out using peripheral blood. Receptors originate from a man aged 30 to 45 with active or convalescent COVID-19.

The chain links TRBV19 to TRBJ2-2; D remains ambiguous. This CDR3 has 15 amino acids. Germline values: CDR1 LNHDA, CDR2 SQIVND (reference sequence). V was shortened by 5 bases and J by 6 bases, with 16 bases between the two germline ends. The CDR3 region has the DNA TGTGCCAGTAGTCTGGGCTTTGGTTCGGCCGGGGAGCTGTTTTTT. Translating gives CASSLGFGSAGELFF. Complete variable domain (other parts from reference TRBV19 and TRBJ2-2): DGGITQSPKYLFRKEGQNVTLSCEQNLNHDAMYWYRQDPGQGLRLIYYSQIVNDFQKGDIAEGYSVSREKKESFPLTVTSAQKNPTAFYLCASSLGFGSAGELFFGEGSRLTVL.

The chain links TRBV10-3 to TRBJ2-7; D possibly corresponds to TRBD2 (7 bases). Germline lookup yields CDR1 ENHRY and CDR2 SYGVKD. V lost 4 bases to trimming and J lost 3 bases, with 10 bases between them. The CDR3 is 13 amino acids. Here the CDR3 reads CAISAGGRYEQYF. DNA of the CDR3: TGTGCCATCAGTGCGGGGGGCCGCTACGAGCAGTACTTC.

This sequence joins TRBV5-1 and TRBJ2-5, with a tentative D call TRBD2 (6 bases). The CDR3 runs to 14 residues. Looked up from germline, CDR1 is SGHRS and CDR2 is YFSETQ. V was cut by 0 bases and J by 4 bases, with 10 bases left in between. CDR3 DNA sequence: TGCGCCAGCAGCTTGGCCGGGGGAAGAGAGACCCAGTACTTC. The encoded protein is CASSLAGGRETQYF.

The chain is built from TRBV7-9 and TRBJ1-1, with a tentative D call TRBD1 (5 bases). Germline assignment: CDR1 SEHNR and CDR2 FQNEAQ (reference sequence). V was pared by 5 bases and J by 0 bases, with 13 bases between. The CDR3 is 15 amino acids. Here the CDR3 reads CASSVAGPMNTEAFF. The CDR3, as DNA: TGTGCCAGCAGCGTCGCGGGGCCGATGAACACTGAAGCTTTCTTT.

V and J are TRBV15 and TRBJ1-2, with 7 bases identical to TRBD1. V lost 4 bases and J lost 8; bases outside the gene matches: 4. Germline V gene lookup returns CDR1 LNHNV and CDR2 YYDKDF (reference sequence). CDR3 length: 12 residues. CDR3 residues: CATSKTGRGYTF. In DNA form, the CDR3 reads TGTGCCACCAGCAAGACAGGGCGGGGCTACACCTTC.

This sequence joins TRBV6-5 and TRBJ1-5, with TRBD1 matching 9 bases. Germline V lookup: CDR1 MNHEY, CDR2 SVGAGI. This CDR3 is 15 amino acids long. With 8 bases clipped from V and 3 bases from J, the junction kept 8 bases outside the gene matches. DNA for the CDR3: TGTGCCAGCGGGGAGACAGGGGGAGTCAATCAGCCCCAGCATTTT. It translates to CASGETGGVNQPQHF.

The V call is TRBV7-2, the J call TRBJ1-3; a weak D match, TRBD1 (5 bases). Trimming removed 5 bases at V and 0 bases at J, with 20 bases between. Germline CDR1 reads SGHTA; CDR2 reads FQGNSA. The CDR3 totals 18 residues. The CDR3 DNA sequence: TGTGCCAGCAGCCCGACACAGGTCTCTCAAAACTCTGGAAACACCATATATTTT. Encoded protein: CASSPTQVSQNSGNTIYF.

This rearrangement joins TRBV9 to TRBJ2-7; D is unclear. Germline CDR1 SGDLS, CDR2 YYNGEE. V was shortened by 0 bases and J by 3 bases, with 13 bases between the two germline ends. This CDR3 spans 15 amino acids. The CDR3 bases are TGTGCCAGCAGCGTAGCAGGCTCTCCAGGCTACGAGCAGTACTTC. Encoded protein: CASSVAGSPGYEQYF.

The CDR3 loop reads CASSPHSGGAVDEQFF. The CDR3 nucleotides read TGTGCCAGCAGCCCCCATAGCGGGGGGGCTGTTGATGAGCAGTTCTTC. The V and J genes are TRBV9 and TRBJ2-1; 11 positions agree with TRBD2. CDR3 length equals 16 residues. V shed 4 bases, J shed 8 bases, and the junction held 11 bases outside the gene matches. From germline, CDR1 is SGDLS and CDR2 YYNGEE. Looking up the rest from reference TRBV9 and TRBJ2-1 gives the full variable domain: DSGVTQTPKHLITATGQRVTLRCSPRSGDLSVYWYQQSLDQGLQFLIQYYNGEERAKGNILERFSAQQFPDLHSELNLSSLELGDSALYFCASSPHSGGAVDEQFFGPGTRLTVL.

This chain links TRBV25-1 with TRBJ1-2, with D perhaps matching TRBD1 (6 bases). The germline V gene encodes CDR1 MGHDK and CDR2 SYGVNS. The V end lost 6 bases, the J end lost 5 bases, and 16 bases lay between the germline ends. This CDR3 is built from 14 residues. CDR3 amino acids: CASRSPDSIYGYTF. CDR3 nucleotide sequence: TGTGCCAGCAGATCCCCGGACAGCATATATGGCTACACCTTC.